This T cell receptor (beta chain) is from a study of blood T cell repertoires in COVID-19. The CDR3 consists of 18 residues. V was pared by 0 bases and J by 1 base, with 8 bases of the junction left unmatched. Germline V gene lookup returns CDR1 MNHNS and CDR2 SASEGT. Profiling relied on immunoSEQ multiplex PCR, and the TCRdb table lists in-frame clones only, not all of them. The sample includes 100,000 to 150,000 clones, roughly 86% of them seen just once. The sample was peripheral blood. V gene TRBV6-1 combines with J gene TRBJ2-1; 8 bases are shared with TRBD1. The clonotype originates from a human donor in a cohort sampled during active COVID-19. The CDR3 DNA follows: TGTGCCAGCAGTGAAGCGCGACAGGGGAAAGGGTCCTACAATGAGCAGTTCTTC. Protein sequence: CASSEARQGKGSYNEQFF.